A single sample gave rise to the 13 T cell receptor beta chains below, sequenced in a study of beta chain features in type 1 diabetes. These TCRs are of unknown antigen specificity. Whole-study findings and limits: Shorter TCRB CDR3s, moderately but significantly so, were found in Type 1 diabetes patients in all four CD4+ subsets.

The study reverse transcribed the entire isolated RNA, so it sequenced expressed TCRB transcripts. The table came from immunoSEQ multiplex PCR; TCRdb's copy has only in-frame clones and leaves some out. In the table there are approximately 270,000 clones, approximately 14% of which are singletons. Sequenced: naive CD4+ T cells from blood. The receptors shown here come from a man aged 30 to 39 with type 1 diabetes.

This chain connects TRBV9 to TRBJ1-5; D perhaps matches TRBD1 (5 bases). Germline assignment: CDR1 SGDLS and CDR2 YYNGEE. The CDR3 totals 14 residues. V was shortened by 6 bases and J by 0 bases, with 10 bases between the two germline ends. The DNA for the CDR3 is TGTGCCAGCACGCGGGGGGTTAGCAATCAGCCCCAGCATTTT. This codes for CASTRGVSNQPQHF.

The chain uses TRBV6-6 and TRBJ2-4; 10 positions agree with TRBD1. Germline V gives CDR1 MNHNY, CDR2 SVGAGI (reference sequence). V trimming: 6 bases; J trimming: 8 bases; junction bases outside the gene matches: 7. CDR3 length equals 14 residues. CDR3 nucleotides: TGTGCCAGCAGAATGGGACAGGGGAGTGACATTCAGTACTTC. Translating gives CASRMGQGSDIQYF.

This clone appeared a few times. This chain links TRBV5-4 with TRBJ2-7, with 9 nucleotides matching TRBD1. Germline lookup yields CDR1 SGHNT and CDR2 YYREEE (reference sequence). The CDR3 is made up of 16 amino acids. The J segment lost 2 bases and the V segment lost 4 bases, leaving 10 bases of the junction unmatched. CDR3 DNA sequence: TGTGCCAGCAGCCCTGGTAGTGGGACAGGGACCTACGAGCAGTACTTC. Its translation is CASSPGSGTGTYEQYF.

The rearrangement links TRBV25-1 to TRBJ2-3; 7 nucleotides line up with TRBD1. The CDR3 length is 13 residues. The V segment lost 5 bases and the J segment 4 bases; nucleotides outside the gene matches: 3. Germline V lookup: CDR1 MGHDK, CDR2 SYGVNS. CDR3 coding DNA: TGTGCCAGCAGTTTACAGGGGTCAGATACGCAGTATTTT. Its translation is CASSLQGSDTQYF.

V and J are TRBV18 and TRBJ1-1; a weak D match, TRBD1 (6 bases). V was trimmed by 6 bases and J by 2 bases, leaving 10 bases between them. CDR1 and CDR2 from the germline V gene are KGHSH and LQKENI. The CDR3 consists of 13 residues. The CDR3: CASSGGGNTEAFF. CDR3 bases: TGTGCCAGCTCGGGAGGGGGAAACACTGAAGCTTTCTTT.

The chain uses TRBV11-3 and TRBJ2-3; 14 nucleotides align to TRBD2. The J segment lost 4 bases and the V segment lost 5 bases, leaving 2 bases of the junction unmatched. CDR3 length: 15 residues. Germline CDR1 SGHNT, CDR2 YENEEA. This CDR3 reads CASSAGLAGADTQYF. The CDR3 DNA reads TGTGCCAGCAGCGCGGGACTAGCGGGAGCAGATACGCAGTATTTT.

This chain links TRBV29-1 with TRBJ2-3, with 8 bases fitting TRBD1. The trim removed 7 bases at V and 3 bases at J, leaving 12 bases unmatched. The CDR3 runs 15 residues. Germline V gene sequence: CDR1 SQVTM, CDR2 ANQGSEA. The chain's CDR3 is CSAAKGTGITDTQYF. As DNA, the CDR3 is TGCAGCGCCGCAAAGGGGACAGGCATAACAGATACGCAGTATTTT.

This clone was picked up a small number of times. The chain carries TRBV7-9 and TRBJ2-1; 7 positions agree with TRBD2. The germline gives CDR1 SEHNR, CDR2 FQNEAQ (reference sequence). The CDR3 loop spans 18 amino acids. Unmatched junction bases numbered 20, after V lost 5 bases and J lost 7 bases. CDR3 in amino acids: CASSTAVQSSGARNEQFF. The CDR3 DNA sequence: TGTGCCAGCAGCACGGCCGTCCAATCTAGCGGCGCGCGAAATGAGCAGTTCTTC.

This clone has only a few counts. This sequence joins TRBV20-1 and TRBJ1-2; D unclear. Germline CDR1 is DFQATT and CDR2 is SNEGSKA (reference sequence). This CDR3 is 11 amino acids long. The V end was cut by 3 bases, the J end by 8 bases, with 10 bases between. The CDR3 region has the DNA TGCAGTGCTAGCCCGGGGAACGGCTACACCTTC. It specifies CSASPGNGYTF.

The chain is built from TRBV9 and TRBJ1-2; D is possibly TRBD1 (6 bases). Germline-derived CDR1 and CDR2 are SGDLS and YYNGEE. The V and J ends lost 0 bases and 4 bases respectively, with 13 bases between them. The CDR3 spans 15 residues. The CDR3 bases are TGTGCCAGCAGCGTAGCTACGGACAGTCCCTATGGCTACACCTTC. Its translation: CASSVATDSPYGYTF.

J is TRBJ2-7 and V is TRBV9, with a tentative D call TRBD2 (5 bases). This CDR3 has 15 amino acids. V was trimmed by 0 bases and J by 3 bases, leaving 13 bases between them. Looked up from germline, CDR1 is SGDLS and CDR2 is YYNGEE. The CDR3 DNA reads as TGTGCCAGCAGCGTAGATTTGAATAGCGTCTACGAGCAGTACTTC. Translation: CASSVDLNSVYEQYF.

The CDR3 is CASSVRGTSGNEQFF. The CDR3 region has the DNA TGTGCCAGCAGCGTCAGGGGGACTAGCGGTAATGAGCAGTTCTTC. The genes are TRBV7-9 and TRBJ2-1; TRBD2 agrees at 11 bases. Germline values: CDR1 SEHNR, CDR2 FQNEAQ (reference sequence). With 5 bases clipped from V and 7 bases from J, the junction kept 7 bases outside the gene matches. This CDR3 has 15 amino acids.

The chain couples TRBV7-2 to TRBJ2-1; the match to TRBD2 covers 11 bases. Germline CDR1 is SGHTA and CDR2 is FQGNSA. The CDR3 runs to 15 residues. V was pared by 3 bases and J by 8 bases, with 6 bases of the junction left unmatched. This CDR3 reads CASSFLLAGAYEQFF. In DNA form, the CDR3 reads TGTGCCAGCAGCTTCTTACTAGCGGGAGCGTATGAGCAGTTCTTC.